These 19 T cell receptor beta chains came from one sample sequenced in a study of blood T cell repertoires in COVID-19. Some clones are missing from TCRdb's copy, which holds only in-frame ones; the method was immunoSEQ multiplex PCR. The repertoire includes about 380,000 clones, around 90% of them detected once, and 1.2% sits in the top ten. Material: PBMCs or T cells enriched from blood (not recorded which). The receptors were gathered from a woman in her late teens or twenties who had recovered from COVID-19.

The chain employs TRBV9 and TRBJ1-2; 9 positions agree with TRBD1. V trimming: 4 bases; J trimming: 2 bases; junction bases outside the gene matches: 6. CDR1 SGDLS and CDR2 YYNGEE come from the germline V gene. This CDR3 has 15 amino acids. As DNA, the CDR3 is TGTGCCAGCAGCCCCTCCGGACAGGGGAACTATGGCTACACCTTC. This codes for CASSPSGQGNYGYTF.

This chain links TRBV7-2 with TRBJ1-5; weak D call: TRBD1 (6 bases). Germline values: CDR1 SGHTA, CDR2 FQGNSA. Trimming shortened V by 2 bases and J by 5 bases, and 10 bases separated the two germline ends. The CDR3 totals 14 residues. The CDR3 nucleotides read TGTGCCAGCAGCTTAACCGACAGGTATCAGCCCCAGCATTTT. Translating it yields CASSLTDRYQPQHF.

This rearrangement joins TRBV9 to TRBJ2-2; tentative D call: TRBD2 (5 bases). CDR1 is SGDLS, CDR2 YYNGEE, per germline. CDR3 length: 15 amino acids. V was pared by 0 bases and J by 5 bases, with 11 bases between. The CDR3 DNA reads TGTGCCAGCAGCGTAGGAGGAGAGGGAACCGGGGAGCTGTTTTTT. It translates to CASSVGGEGTGELFF.

This clone came up a few times. The chain combines TRBV19 with TRBJ1-2, with D unresolved. The germline V gene has CDR1 LNHDA and CDR2 SQIVND (reference sequence). The length of the CDR3 is 16 residues. V lost 0 bases and J 3 bases, leaving 14 bases between the germline ends. The CDR3 loop reads CASSIDQAGFDYGYTF. CDR3 bases: TGTGCCAGTAGTATAGATCAGGCGGGATTCGACTATGGCTACACCTTC.

The chain carries TRBV6-4 and TRBJ2-2; 12 positions agree with TRBD2. The CDR3 is made up of 18 amino acids. Germline V lookup: CDR1 MRHNA, CDR2 SNTAGT. With V trimmed by 3 bases and J by 8 bases, 13 bases remained unmatched. DNA of the CDR3: TGTGCCAGCAGTGATACGACTAGCGGGGGCGGGCCGCCTGGGGAGCTGTTTTTT. Amino acids: CASSDTTSGGGPPGELFF.

This clone was counted between two and nine times. J is TRBJ1-1 and V is TRBV9; 9 nucleotides align to TRBD1. V trimming: 0 bases; J trimming: 2 bases; junction bases outside the gene matches: 2. This CDR3 region has 15 residues. Germline values: CDR1 SGDLS, CDR2 YYNGEE. In nucleotides, the CDR3 is TGTGCCAGCAGCGTAGTGGGACAGGGTAACACTGAAGCTTTCTTT. This codes for CASSVVGQGNTEAFF.

This clone was seen a handful of times. The chain couples TRBV7-9 to TRBJ1-2; D gene uncertain. V lost 4 bases and J lost 0, with 9 bases in between. The V gene's germline CDR1 is SEHNR and CDR2 FQNEAQ (reference sequence). The CDR3 has 14 amino acids. The CDR3 sequence is CASSSASPNYGYTF. In DNA form, the CDR3 reads TGTGCCAGCAGCTCAGCGAGTCCTAACTATGGCTACACCTTC.

V and J are TRBV9 and TRBJ1-1; 7 nucleotides match TRBD1. The CDR3 contains 15 residues. V gave up 3 bases and J gave up 4 bases; unmatched junction bases: 9. The V gene's germline CDR1 is SGDLS and CDR2 YYNGEE. In DNA form, the CDR3 reads TGTGCCAGCAGCGCCAGACAGGGTGGGGGCACTGAAGCTTTCTTT. It translates to CASSARQGGGTEAFF. Supplemented by reference TRBV9 and TRBJ1-1, the full variable domain reads DSGVTQTPKHLITATGQRVTLRCSPRSGDLSVYWYQQSLDQGLQFLIQYYNGEERAKGNILERFSAQQFPDLHSELNLSSLELGDSALYFCASSARQGGGTEAFFGQGTRLTVV.

This clone came up once. The V and J genes are TRBV30 and TRBJ1-1; tentative D call: TRBD1 (6 bases). CDR1 is GTSNPN and CDR2 is SVGIG in the germline V gene (reference sequence). This CDR3 is built from 16 residues. V was trimmed by 2 bases and J by 0 bases, leaving 16 bases between them. The CDR3 spells CAWSPGTLVMNTEAFF. The CDR3 nucleotides read TGTGCCTGGAGTCCAGGGACACTTGTCATGAACACTGAAGCTTTCTTT. Drawing the rest from reference TRBV30 and TRBJ1-1, the complete variable domain is SQTIHQWPATLVQPVGSPLSLECTVEGTSNPNLYWYRQAAGRGLQLLFYSVGIGQISSEVPQNLSASRPQDRQFILSSKKLLLSDSGFYLCAWSPGTLVMNTEAFFGQGTRLTVV.

V is TRBV5-1 and J is TRBJ2-5, with a tentative D call TRBD1 (7 bases). The V gene's germline CDR1 is SGHRS and CDR2 YFSETQ. This CDR3 region has 15 residues. With 4 bases removed from V and 3 bases from J, the gap between germline ends came to 16 bases. The CDR3 nucleotides are TGCGCCAGCAGCGGAGGACGGGGGACAGAAGAGACCCAGTACTTC. Its translation: CASSGGRGTEETQYF.

The chain uses TRBV29-1 and TRBJ2-7, with 9 bases that match TRBD1. V trimming: 6 bases; J trimming: 2 bases; junction bases outside the gene matches: 2. This CDR3 is 12 amino acids long. Germline loops: CDR1 SQVTM, CDR2 ANQGSEA. The CDR3 DNA sequence: TGCAGCGTCCGGGACAGGGCCTACGAGCAGTACTTC. The encoded protein is CSVRDRAYEQYF.

A few counts support this clone. The chain joins TRBV2 to TRBJ2-3; 9 bases match TRBD1. The trim removed 10 bases at V and 0 bases at J, leaving 8 bases unmatched. The germline gives CDR1 SNHLY, CDR2 FYNNEI. The CDR3 covers 15 residues. CDR3 residues: CANPRTGESTDTQYF. CDR3 nucleotide sequence: TGTGCCAACCCACGGACAGGGGAGAGCACAGATACGCAGTATTTT.

This clone showed up just a few times. The chain has TRBV5-1 and TRBJ2-7, with 7 bases identical to TRBD2. The CDR3 loop spans 15 amino acids. Germline loops: CDR1 SGHRS, CDR2 YFSETQ. V lost 5 bases to trimming and J lost 0 bases; unmatched junction nucleotides: 8. The CDR3 region has the DNA TGCGCCAGCAGTATTTGGGCGGGAGTCTCCTACGAGCAGTACTTC. Encoded protein: CASSIWAGVSYEQYF.

The CDR3 DNA reads as TGTGCCAGCTCACCACGTACCTACGAGCAGTACTTC. It specifies CASSPRTYEQYF. The chain couples TRBV18 to TRBJ2-7; no clear D. The germline V gene encodes CDR1 KGHSH and CDR2 LQKENI. The germline V and J ends were trimmed by 1 base and 2 bases, with 3 bases remaining between them. CDR3 length: 12 residues.

Here the CDR3 reads CASSHSRETSTDTQYF. The CDR3 bases are TGCGCCAGCAGTCATTCCCGGGAAACTAGCACAGATACGCAGTATTTT. This chain links TRBV23-1 with TRBJ2-3, with D perhaps TRBD2 (5 bases). TRBV23-1 is noted as an ORF with a role that remains uncertain. V was clipped by 3 bases and J by 0 bases, with 13 bases between them. There are 16 residues in the CDR3.

The J gene is TRBJ1-5, the V gene TRBV19; 7 bases map to TRBD1. The CDR3 has 16 residues. V was pared by 0 bases and J by 3 bases, with 5 bases of the junction left unmatched. Germline V CDR1 and CDR2: LNHDA, SQIVND (reference sequence). The CDR3 nucleotides are TGTGCCAGTAGTATAGAAGTGGGACAGTTCAATCAGCCCCAGCATTTT. Its protein product is CASSIEVGQFNQPQHF.

V usage is TRBV3-1 (or the pseudogene TRBV3-2) and J usage is TRBJ1-3, with D hard to call. Trimming pared 4 bases from V and 4 bases from J, leaving 14 bases between. The length of the CDR3 is 15 residues. Germline CDR1 and CDR2: LGHDT and YNNKEL (reference sequence). CDR3 DNA sequence: TGTGCCAGCAGCCCGTCTCAAAACGCGGGAAACACCATATATTTT. Translation: CASSPSQNAGNTIYF.

The genes are TRBV5-6 and TRBJ1-5, with D possibly being TRBD1 (6 bases). V lost 4 bases and J 3 bases, leaving 14 bases between the germline ends. The length of the CDR3 is 15 residues. The germline gives CDR1 SGHDT, CDR2 YYEEEE. DNA for the CDR3: TGTGCCAGCAGCCCAGGGGCGGCGCCCAATCAGCCCCAGCATTTT. This sequence encodes CASSPGAAPNQPQHF.

V and J are TRBV6-1 and TRBJ1-2, with 9 bases lining up with TRBD1. Trimming cost V 3 bases and J 0 bases; bases outside gene matches: 5. The CDR3 consists of 16 residues. Germline V lookup: CDR1 MNHNS, CDR2 SASEGT. This CDR3 is CASSEGQGSANYGYTF. CDR3 nucleotides: TGTGCCAGCAGTGAGGGACAGGGCTCAGCTAACTATGGCTACACCTTC.